The 29 T cell receptor beta chains given below trace back to one sample, sequenced in a study of T-cell reconstitution after alpha-beta-depleted transplantation in children. The TCRbeta library was prepared with unique molecular identifiers. TCRdb re-derived calls from the PCR reads in MiXCR, one entry per CDR3 protein. The table includes hundreds of thousands of distinct CDR3 sequences, roughly 10% detected once. The source material was PBMCs, sampled before TCRalphabeta/CD19-depleted stem cell transplant. The receptors stem from a child under 10 years old with inherited bone marrow failure, due to receive a stem cell transplant.

This clonotype occurred many times. The V gene is TRBV7-2, the J gene TRBJ2-1; no clear D gene. This CDR3 has 15 residues. V dropped 2 bases and J dropped 8 bases, with 16 bases sitting between them. CDR1 is SGHTA and CDR2 is FQGNSA in the germline V gene. The CDR3 here is CASSLSSGPRYEQFF. The CDR3 coding sequence is TGTGCCAGCAGCTTATCCTCCGGACCCCGATATGAGCAGTTCTTC. The variable domain in full, with the rest retrieved from reference TRBV7-2 and TRBJ2-1, is GAGVSQSPSNKVTEKGKDVELRCDPISGHTALYWYRQSLGQGLEFLIYFQGNSAPDKSGLPSDRFSAERTGGSVSTLTIQRTQQEDSAVYLCASSLSSGPRYEQFFGPGTRLTVL.

This clonotype was found many times. The chain carries TRBV12-3 or TRBV12-4 and TRBJ1-1; 10 bases align to TRBD1. The junction had 8 bases not matched to a gene; V was cut back by 5 bases and J by 2 bases. The CDR3 length is 16 residues. CDR3 DNA: TGTGCCAGCAGTCTAGAGACAGGGGGCGTCAACACTGAAGCTTTCTTT. Translating it yields CASSLETGGVNTEAFF.

This clonotype was seen ten or more times. The chain has TRBV12-3 or TRBV12-4 and TRBJ2-1; tentative D call: TRBD1 (6 bases). V lost 6 bases and J lost 6, with 18 bases in between. The CDR3 has 15 residues. CDR3 bases: TGTGCCAGCAGAAGGGTGACAGGTGGTCGCAATGAGCAGTTCTTC. Translation: CASRRVTGGRNEQFF.

In its sample, this clonotype was seen many times. The rearrangement uses TRBV7-2 and TRBJ2-1, with a weak D call TRBD1 (5 bases). CDR3 size: 15 residues. V was clipped by 5 bases and J by 1 base, with 12 bases between them. Germline V gene lookup returns CDR1 SGHTA and CDR2 FQGNSA. The CDR3 nucleotides are TGTGCCAGCAGCCTTCCAGGGATTTCCTACAATGAGCAGTTCTTC. Translating it yields CASSLPGISYNEQFF.

This clonotype was recorded at least ten times. The chain employs TRBV5-1 and TRBJ2-7; maybe TRBD1 (6 bases). This CDR3 comprises 18 residues. V was pared by 4 bases and J by 3 bases, with 26 bases between. CDR1 SGHRS and CDR2 YFSETQ come from the germline V gene. CDR3 sequence reads: CASSLLWSLRGTYYEQYF. The CDR3 bases are TGCGCCAGCAGCCTCCTGTGGTCCTTGAGGGGGACCTACTACGAGCAGTACTTC.

This clonotype was seen ten or more times. The V call is TRBV5-1, the J call TRBJ2-5, with no clear D. This CDR3 spans 14 amino acids. Between the trimmed V and J ends, which lost 4 bases and 4 bases, there was a span of 14 bases. Germline V gene lookup returns CDR1 SGHRS and CDR2 YFSETQ. The chain's CDR3 is CASSPLANRETQYF. CDR3 DNA sequence: TGCGCCAGCAGCCCCTTGGCAAATCGAGAGACCCAGTACTTC.

This clonotype was found many times. The V gene is TRBV29-1, the J gene TRBJ2-7; D unresolved. The CDR3 runs 11 residues. V gave up 4 bases and J gave up 0 bases, with 4 bases separating them. Germline V gene sequence: CDR1 SQVTM, CDR2 ANQGSEA. CDR3 protein: CSVGTSYEQYF. The CDR3 region has the DNA TGCAGCGTTGGGACCTCCTACGAGCAGTACTTC.

The table lists this clonotype with many counts. J is TRBJ2-1 and V is TRBV11-2; D is unresolved. The CDR3 totals 11 residues. V shed 10 bases and J shed 5 bases, with 9 bases lying between them. Germline V gives CDR1 SGHAT, CDR2 FQNNGV. CDR3 loop: CATLSHNEQFF. The CDR3 DNA is TGTGCCACCCTTTCACACAATGAGCAGTTCTTC.

This clonotype was seen only once. This clone may be a read error of a much larger clone one base away. This rearrangement joins TRBV4-3 to TRBJ2-1; 7 bases map to TRBD2. This CDR3 contains 17 residues. The germline CDR1 and CDR2 sequences are LGHNA and YSLEER. CDR3 DNA sequence: TGCGCCAGCAGCGAAGATCCAGGGACTATACCCTACAATGAGCAGTTCTTC. It specifies CASSEDPGTIPYNEQFF.

The V call is TRBV18, the J call TRBJ2-5, with 9 bases fitting TRBD1. V shed 3 bases and J 0 bases; nucleotides not matched to a gene: 2. CDR3 size: 15 residues. The germline V gene has CDR1 KGHSH and CDR2 LQKENI. CDR3 sequence: CASSPGTGNQETQYF. The CDR3 DNA follows: TGTGCCAGCTCACCTGGGACAGGGAACCAAGAGACCCAGTACTTC.

This clonotype was detected ten times or more. The gene calls are TRBV12-3 or TRBV12-4 and TRBJ2-1, with D unclear. This CDR3 has 11 residues. With 2 bases removed from V and 7 bases from J, the gap between germline ends came to 3 bases. The CDR3 is CASSLKNEQFF. The CDR3 nucleotides are TGTGCCAGCAGTTTAAAAAATGAGCAGTTCTTC.

This clonotype was recorded many times. The chain employs TRBV29-1 and TRBJ1-5; the D is unclear. Between the trimmed V and J ends, which lost 4 bases and 0 bases, there was a span of 7 bases. CDR1 SQVTM and CDR2 ANQGSEA come from the germline V gene. There are 13 residues in the CDR3. In DNA form, the CDR3 reads TGCAGCGTTGGAGGGCTTAGCAATCAGCCCCAGCATTTT. Its protein product is CSVGGLSNQPQHF.

This clonotype came up many times. V usage is TRBV12-3 or TRBV12-4 and J usage is TRBJ2-7, with D possibly being TRBD1 (6 bases). This CDR3 region has 14 residues. V lost 3 bases and J 2 bases, leaving 11 bases between the germline ends. CDR3 in amino acids: CASSLNRAPYEQYF. CDR3 nucleotide sequence: TGTGCCAGCAGTTTGAACAGGGCACCCTACGAGCAGTACTTC.

This clonotype was seen at least ten times. CDR3 region: CSAYRDYNEQFF. DNA for the CDR3: TGCAGTGCATACCGGGACTACAATGAGCAGTTCTTC. The rearrangement joins TRBV20-1 to TRBJ2-1, with D possibly being TRBD2 (5 bases). The V end lost 6 bases, the J end lost 3 bases, and 9 bases lay between the germline ends. This CDR3 has 12 residues. Looked up from germline, CDR1 is DFQATT and CDR2 is SNEGSKA (reference sequence).

In this sample, this clonotype turned up many times. This rearrangement joins TRBV4-3 to TRBJ2-2; D is uncertain. The CDR3 loop spans 15 amino acids. Trimming removed 6 bases at V and 1 base at J, with 12 bases between. CDR1 and CDR2 from the germline V gene are LGHNA and YSLEER. For the CDR3, the DNA is TGCGCCAGCAGTCTTCCGACTGGGAACACCGGGGAGCTGTTTTTT. It yields the protein CASSLPTGNTGELFF.

This clonotype was counted many times. The CDR3 protein is CAISEIVTGSGTDTQYF. CDR3 sequence (DNA): TGTGCCATCAGTGAGATAGTCACTGGATCTGGCACAGATACGCAGTATTTT. The V call is TRBV10-3, the J call TRBJ2-3; D uncertain. Germline CDR1 is ENHRY and CDR2 is SYGVKD. The germline V and J ends were trimmed by 2 bases and 1 base, with 16 bases remaining between them. This CDR3 has 17 residues.

This clonotype has at least ten counts. The CDR3 loop reads CASSLGQGNNEQFF. CDR3 coding DNA: TGCGCCAGCAGCTTGGGACAGGGGAACAATGAGCAGTTCTTC. V and J are TRBV5-1 and TRBJ2-1; 8 bases line up with TRBD1. The CDR3 has 14 residues. Trimming removed 0 bases from V and 5 bases from J; junction bases left unmatched: 1. Germline V gives CDR1 SGHRS, CDR2 YFSETQ.

The rearrangement joins TRBV6-5 to TRBJ1-1; D unresolved. Trimming left V 4 bases short and J 0 bases short, with 9 bases between. CDR1 MNHEY and CDR2 SVGAGI come from the germline V gene. This CDR3 is 14 amino acids long. The CDR3 DNA reads TGTGCCAGCAGTTTCAGGATCATGAACACTGAAGCTTTCTTT. This encodes CASSFRIMNTEAFF.

This clonotype has a count of ten or more. This sequence joins TRBV4-1 and TRBJ2-2; D is ambiguous. The germline V gene encodes CDR1 MGHRA and CDR2 YSYEKL. V lost 4 bases and J lost 0, with 9 bases in between. The CDR3 loop spans 15 amino acids. Here the CDR3 reads CASSPLGPNTGELFF. Written as DNA, the CDR3 is TGCGCCAGCAGCCCGCTGGGCCCGAACACCGGGGAGCTGTTTTTT.

This clonotype was detected ten times or more. V usage is TRBV10-3 and J usage is TRBJ1-5; perhaps TRBD1 as D (5 bases). This CDR3 has 15 residues. The germline V and J ends were trimmed by 0 bases and 11 bases, with 17 bases remaining between them. Germline CDR1 is ENHRY and CDR2 is SYGVKD. Written as DNA, the CDR3 is TGTGCCATCAGTGAGTCTCAGGGAACCCGCGGGTCCCAGCATTTT. Its translation is CAISESQGTRGSQHF.

There are many counts of this clonotype. The V call is TRBV29-1, the J call TRBJ2-3; D is perhaps TRBD2 (6 bases). The CDR3 is made up of 16 amino acids. Germline V gene data show CDR1 as SQVTM and CDR2 as ANQGSEA. V lost 0 bases and J lost 4, with 17 bases in between. The CDR3 reads CSVEDRSSVGADTQYF. CDR3 DNA: TGCAGCGTTGAAGATCGATCTAGCGTCGGGGCAGATACGCAGTATTTT.

This clonotype was seen at least ten times. The J gene is TRBJ2-2, the V gene TRBV29-1, with D uncertain. CDR1 SQVTM and CDR2 ANQGSEA come from the germline V gene. V lost 7 bases and J lost 2, with 11 bases in between. The CDR3 extends over 13 amino acids. DNA of the CDR3: TGCAGCGCCCCGGACCCAAACACCGGGGAGCTGTTTTTT. This sequence encodes CSAPDPNTGELFF.

This clonotype was detected ten times or more. The V call is TRBV12-3 or TRBV12-4, the J call TRBJ1-1, with D uncertain. This CDR3 region has 11 residues. V lost 5 bases and J lost 11, with 12 bases in between. Written as DNA, the CDR3 is TGTGCCAGCAGTAGGTCAGTAGGGGCTTTCTTT. Translated: CASSRSVGAFF.

This clonotype was detected ten times or more. The rearrangement uses TRBV12-3 or TRBV12-4 and TRBJ2-7; 8 bases match TRBD2. With V trimmed by 4 bases and J by 4 bases, 6 bases remained unmatched. The CDR3 is 14 residues long. The CDR3 here is CASSSGTRRYEQYF. The CDR3 DNA sequence: TGTGCCAGCAGTTCCGGGACTAGAAGATACGAGCAGTACTTC.

This clonotype was picked up many times. This chain joins TRBV24-1 and TRBJ2-1; D tentatively fits TRBD1 or TRBD2 (5 bases each). V lost 5 bases and J 10 bases, leaving 17 bases between the germline ends. There are 14 residues in the CDR3. CDR1 is KGHDR, CDR2 SFDVKD, per germline. CDR3 DNA: TGTGCCACCAGTGGGGGACCCTACCAAGAGGAGCAGTTCTTC. Translation: CATSGGPYQEEQFF.

Ten or more counts support this clonotype. The J gene is TRBJ2-2, the V gene TRBV11-2, with 7 bases fitting TRBD2. The CDR3 extends over 15 amino acids. Germline V gene data show CDR1 as SGHAT and CDR2 as FQNNGV. Losses at the gene ends were 4 bases for V and 3 bases for J; bases not matched to a gene: 5. In DNA form, the CDR3 reads TGTGCCAGCAGCTCTGCGGGGGTATACACCGGGGAGCTGTTTTTT. Its translation: CASSSAGVYTGELFF.

The chain uses TRBV20-1 and TRBJ2-2; perhaps TRBD2 as D (6 bases). Germline CDR1 reads DFQATT; CDR2 reads SNEGSKA (reference sequence). There are 13 residues in the CDR3. Trimming pared 3 bases from V and 8 bases from J, leaving 13 bases between. The CDR3 bases are TGCAGTGCTAGGTCCCTAGCGAATGGGGAGCTGTTTTTT. Encoded protein: CSARSLANGELFF.

This clonotype was counted ten times or more. J is TRBJ2-1 and V is TRBV7-9, with 7 bases lining up with TRBD1. The V and J ends lost 3 bases and 2 bases, in that order; junction bases with no gene match: 7. The CDR3 spans 16 residues. Germline V gives CDR1 SEHNR, CDR2 FQNEAQ (reference sequence). CDR3 sequence reads: CASSFSLDRTYNEQFF. CDR3 coding DNA: TGTGCCAGCAGCTTTTCTCTGGACAGGACCTACAATGAGCAGTTCTTC.

V is TRBV18 and J is TRBJ2-3, with D hard to call. In germline, CDR1 is KGHSH, CDR2 LQKENI. Deletions cut 3 bases from V and 4 bases from J, with 8 bases between. The CDR3 contains 13 residues. The chain's CDR3 is CASSPTSADTQYF. The CDR3 region has the DNA TGTGCCAGCTCACCCACCTCCGCAGATACGCAGTATTTT.